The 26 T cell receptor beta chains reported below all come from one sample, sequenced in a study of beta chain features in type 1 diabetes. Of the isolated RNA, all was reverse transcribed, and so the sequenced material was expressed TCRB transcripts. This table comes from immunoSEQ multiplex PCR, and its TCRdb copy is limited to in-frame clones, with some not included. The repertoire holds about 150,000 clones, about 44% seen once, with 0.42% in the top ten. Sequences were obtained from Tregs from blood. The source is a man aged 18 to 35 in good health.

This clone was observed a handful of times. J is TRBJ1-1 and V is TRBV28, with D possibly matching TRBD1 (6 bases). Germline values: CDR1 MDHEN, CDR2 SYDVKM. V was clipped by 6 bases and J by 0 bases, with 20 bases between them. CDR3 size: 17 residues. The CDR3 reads CASRLKTGQKMNTEAFF. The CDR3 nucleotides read TGTGCCAGCAGACTAAAAACTGGACAGAAGATGAACACTGAAGCTTTCTTT.

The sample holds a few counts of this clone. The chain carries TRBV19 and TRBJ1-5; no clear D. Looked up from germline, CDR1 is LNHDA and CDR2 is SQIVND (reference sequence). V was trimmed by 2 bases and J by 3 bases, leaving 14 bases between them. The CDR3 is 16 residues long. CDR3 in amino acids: CASSIIIQRVNQPQHF. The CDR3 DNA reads TGTGCCAGTAGTATAATCATCCAGCGAGTCAATCAGCCCCAGCATTTT.

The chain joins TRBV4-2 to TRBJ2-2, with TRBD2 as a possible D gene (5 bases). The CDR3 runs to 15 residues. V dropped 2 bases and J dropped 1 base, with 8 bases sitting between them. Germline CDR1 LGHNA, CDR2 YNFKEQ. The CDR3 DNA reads TGTGCCAGCAGCCAAAGAGGGTGGAACACCGGGGAGCTGTTTTTT. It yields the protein CASSQRGWNTGELFF.

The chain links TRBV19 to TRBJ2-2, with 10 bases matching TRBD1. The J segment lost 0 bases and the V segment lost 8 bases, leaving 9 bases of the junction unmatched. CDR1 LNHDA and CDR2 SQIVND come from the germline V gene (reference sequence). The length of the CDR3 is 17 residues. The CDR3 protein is CASRQGAKFSNTGELFF. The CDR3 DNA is TGTGCCAGTCGACAGGGGGCGAAATTTTCGAACACCGGGGAGCTGTTTTTT. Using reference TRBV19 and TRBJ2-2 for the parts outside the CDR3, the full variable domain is DGGITQSPKYLFRKEGQNVTLSCEQNLNHDAMYWYRQDPGQGLRLIYYSQIVNDFQKGDIAEGYSVSREKKESFPLTVTSAQKNPTAFYLCASRQGAKFSNTGELFFGEGSRLTVL.

The CDR3 reads CASSLRSGASYNEQFF. The CDR3 nucleotides read TGTGCCAGCAGCTTGAGATCGGGAGCGTCCTACAATGAGCAGTTCTTC. The rearrangement uses TRBV5-6 and TRBJ2-1, with a tentative D call TRBD2 (6 bases). There are 16 residues in the CDR3. With 1 base removed from V and 1 base from J, the gap between germline ends came to 12 bases. Germline V gene lookup returns CDR1 SGHDT and CDR2 YYEEEE.

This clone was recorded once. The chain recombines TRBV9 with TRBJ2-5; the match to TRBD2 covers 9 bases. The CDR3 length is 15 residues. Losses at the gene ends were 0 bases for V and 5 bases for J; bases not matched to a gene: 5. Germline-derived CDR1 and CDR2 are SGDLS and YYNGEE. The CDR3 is CASSVDAGGPETQYF. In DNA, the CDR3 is TGTGCCAGCAGCGTAGACGCGGGGGGGCCGGAGACCCAGTACTTC.

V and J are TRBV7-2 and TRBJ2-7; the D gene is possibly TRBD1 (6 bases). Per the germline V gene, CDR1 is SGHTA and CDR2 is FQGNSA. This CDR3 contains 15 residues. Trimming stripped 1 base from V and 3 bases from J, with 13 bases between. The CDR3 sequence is CASSLVQGSHYEQYF. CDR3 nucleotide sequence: TGTGCCAGCAGCTTAGTCCAGGGGTCCCACTACGAGCAGTACTTC.

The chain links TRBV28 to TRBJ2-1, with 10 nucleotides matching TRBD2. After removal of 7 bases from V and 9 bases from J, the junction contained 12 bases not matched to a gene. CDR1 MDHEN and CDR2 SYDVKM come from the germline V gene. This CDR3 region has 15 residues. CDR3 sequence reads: CASISGGAGRGEQFF. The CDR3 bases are TGTGCCAGCATCAGCGGGGGGGCCGGGAGGGGTGAGCAGTTCTTC.

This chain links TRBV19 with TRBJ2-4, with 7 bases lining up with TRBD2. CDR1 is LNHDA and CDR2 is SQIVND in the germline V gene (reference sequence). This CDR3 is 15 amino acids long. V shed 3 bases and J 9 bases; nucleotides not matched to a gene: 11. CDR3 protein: CASSMDRDYQAIQYF. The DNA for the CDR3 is TGTGCCAGTAGTATGGACCGGGACTACCAAGCCATTCAGTACTTC.

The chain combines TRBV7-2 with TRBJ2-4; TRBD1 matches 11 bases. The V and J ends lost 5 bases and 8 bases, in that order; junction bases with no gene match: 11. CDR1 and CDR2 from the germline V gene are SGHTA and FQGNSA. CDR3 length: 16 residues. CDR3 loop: CASSEGTGGLEYIQYF. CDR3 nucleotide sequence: TGTGCCAGCAGCGAGGGGACAGGGGGACTTGAGTACATTCAGTACTTC.

As DNA, the CDR3 is TGTGCCAGCACCCCAAGGGCCAGCGGGAGATTTGAGCAGTTCTTC. This translates into CASTPRASGRFEQFF. The chain couples TRBV9 to TRBJ2-1; 8 bases are shared with TRBD2. Unmatched junction bases numbered 14, after V lost 6 bases and J lost 9 bases. This CDR3 has 15 amino acids. Germline values: CDR1 SGDLS, CDR2 YYNGEE.

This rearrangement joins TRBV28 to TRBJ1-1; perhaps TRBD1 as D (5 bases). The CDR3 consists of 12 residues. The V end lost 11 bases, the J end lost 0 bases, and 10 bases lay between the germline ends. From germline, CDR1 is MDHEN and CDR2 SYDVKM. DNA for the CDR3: TGTGCCGTGCAGGGAATGAACACTGAAGCTTTCTTT. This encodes CAVQGMNTEAFF.

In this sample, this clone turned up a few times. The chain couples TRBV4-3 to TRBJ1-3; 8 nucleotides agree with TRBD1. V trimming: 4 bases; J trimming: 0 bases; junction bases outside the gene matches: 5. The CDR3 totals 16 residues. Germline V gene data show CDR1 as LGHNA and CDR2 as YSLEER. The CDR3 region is CASSPNDRGSGNTIYF. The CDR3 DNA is TGCGCCAGCAGCCCAAACGACAGGGGCTCTGGAAACACCATATATTTT.

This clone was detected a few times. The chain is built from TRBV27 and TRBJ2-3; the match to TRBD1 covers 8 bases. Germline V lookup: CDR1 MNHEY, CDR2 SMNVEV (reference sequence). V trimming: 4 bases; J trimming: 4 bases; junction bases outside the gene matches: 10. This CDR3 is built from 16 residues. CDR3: CASSSRTGTISDTQYF. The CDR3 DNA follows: TGTGCCAGCAGTTCCCGGACAGGGACCATTTCAGATACGCAGTATTTT.

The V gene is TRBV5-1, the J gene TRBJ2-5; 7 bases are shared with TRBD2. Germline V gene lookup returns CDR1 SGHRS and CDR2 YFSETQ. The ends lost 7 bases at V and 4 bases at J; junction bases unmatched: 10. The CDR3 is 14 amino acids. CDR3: CASGMPGEGETQYF. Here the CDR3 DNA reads TGCGCCAGCGGAATGCCTGGGGAGGGAGAGACCCAGTACTTC.

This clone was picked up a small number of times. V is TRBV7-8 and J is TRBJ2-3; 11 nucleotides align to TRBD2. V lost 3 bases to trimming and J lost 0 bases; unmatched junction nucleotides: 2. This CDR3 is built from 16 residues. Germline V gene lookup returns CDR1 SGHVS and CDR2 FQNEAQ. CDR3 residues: CASSFRLAGSTDTQYF. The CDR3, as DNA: TGTGCCAGCAGCTTTAGACTAGCGGGGAGCACAGATACGCAGTATTTT. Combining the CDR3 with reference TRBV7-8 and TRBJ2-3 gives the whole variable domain GAGVSQSPRYKVAKRGQDVALRCDPISGHVSLFWYQQALGQGPEFLTYFQNEAQLDKSGLPSDRFFAERPEGSVSTLKIQRTQQEDSAVYLCASSFRLAGSTDTQYFGPGTRLTVL.

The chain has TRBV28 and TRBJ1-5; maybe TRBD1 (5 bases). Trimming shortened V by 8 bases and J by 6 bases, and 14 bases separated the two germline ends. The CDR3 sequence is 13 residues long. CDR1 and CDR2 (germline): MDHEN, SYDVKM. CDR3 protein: CASSGGAAQPQHF. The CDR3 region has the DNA TGTGCCAGCTCCGGAGGGGCGGCTCAGCCCCAGCATTTT.

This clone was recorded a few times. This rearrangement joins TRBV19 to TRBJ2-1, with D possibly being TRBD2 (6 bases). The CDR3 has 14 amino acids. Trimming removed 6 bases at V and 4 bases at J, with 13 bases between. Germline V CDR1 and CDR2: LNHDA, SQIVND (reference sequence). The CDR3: CASSRAGMYNEQFF. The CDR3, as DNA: TGTGCCAGTAGCCGGGCGGGGATGTACAATGAGCAGTTCTTC. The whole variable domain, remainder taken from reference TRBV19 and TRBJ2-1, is DGGITQSPKYLFRKEGQNVTLSCEQNLNHDAMYWYRQDPGQGLRLIYYSQIVNDFQKGDIAEGYSVSREKKESFPLTVTSAQKNPTAFYLCASSRAGMYNEQFFGPGTRLTVL.

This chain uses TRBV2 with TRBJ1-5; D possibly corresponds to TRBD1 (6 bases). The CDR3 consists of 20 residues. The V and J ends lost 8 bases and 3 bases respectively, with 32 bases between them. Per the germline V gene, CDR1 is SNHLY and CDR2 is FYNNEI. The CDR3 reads CASSSPPGGGRVMINQPQHF. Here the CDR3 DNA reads TGTGCCAGCTCATCCCCCCCGGGGGGCGGGCGGGTTATGATCAATCAGCCCCAGCATTTT.

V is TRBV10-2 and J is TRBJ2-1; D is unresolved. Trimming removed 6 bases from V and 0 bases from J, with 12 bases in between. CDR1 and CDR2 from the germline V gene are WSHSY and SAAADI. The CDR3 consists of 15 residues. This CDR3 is CASRGSQSSYNEQFF. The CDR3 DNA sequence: TGCGCCAGCAGAGGTAGCCAAAGCTCCTACAATGAGCAGTTCTTC.

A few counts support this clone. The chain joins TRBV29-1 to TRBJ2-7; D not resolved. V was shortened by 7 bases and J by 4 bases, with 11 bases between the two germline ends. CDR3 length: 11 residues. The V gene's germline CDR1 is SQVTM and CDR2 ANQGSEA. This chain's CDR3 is CSGVQSYEQYF. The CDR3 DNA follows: TGCAGCGGGGTACAGTCGTACGAGCAGTACTTC.

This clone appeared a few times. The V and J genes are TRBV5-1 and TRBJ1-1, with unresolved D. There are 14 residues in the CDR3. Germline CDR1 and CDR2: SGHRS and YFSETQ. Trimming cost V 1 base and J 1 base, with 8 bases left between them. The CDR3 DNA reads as TGCGCCAGCAGCTTGATCGCAGAGAACACTGAAGCTTTCTTT. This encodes CASSLIAENTEAFF.

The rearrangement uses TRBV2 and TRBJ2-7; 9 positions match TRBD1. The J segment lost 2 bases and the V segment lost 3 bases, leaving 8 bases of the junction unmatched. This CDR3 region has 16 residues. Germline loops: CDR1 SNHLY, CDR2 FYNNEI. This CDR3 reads CASSDLRTGVPYEQYF. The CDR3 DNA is TGTGCCAGCAGTGATTTAAGGACAGGGGTCCCCTACGAGCAGTACTTC. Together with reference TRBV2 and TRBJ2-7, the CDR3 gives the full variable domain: EPEVTQTPSHQVTQMGQEVILRCVPISNHLYFYWYRQILGQKVEFLVSFYNNEISEKSEIFDDQFSVERPDGSNFTLKIRSTKLEDSAMYFCASSDLRTGVPYEQYFGPGTRLTVT.

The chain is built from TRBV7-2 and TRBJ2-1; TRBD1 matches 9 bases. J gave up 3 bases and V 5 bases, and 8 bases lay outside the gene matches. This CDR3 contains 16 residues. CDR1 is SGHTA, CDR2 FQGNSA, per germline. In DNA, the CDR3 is TGTGCCAGCAGCCATACCGGGACAGGGTACTACAATGAGCAGTTCTTC. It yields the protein CASSHTGTGYYNEQFF.

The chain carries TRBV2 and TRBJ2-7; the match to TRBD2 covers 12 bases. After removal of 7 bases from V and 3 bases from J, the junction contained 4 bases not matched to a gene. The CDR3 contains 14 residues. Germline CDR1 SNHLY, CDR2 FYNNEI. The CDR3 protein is CASKWTSGDYEQYF. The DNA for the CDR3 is TGTGCCAGCAAATGGACTAGCGGGGACTACGAGCAGTACTTC.

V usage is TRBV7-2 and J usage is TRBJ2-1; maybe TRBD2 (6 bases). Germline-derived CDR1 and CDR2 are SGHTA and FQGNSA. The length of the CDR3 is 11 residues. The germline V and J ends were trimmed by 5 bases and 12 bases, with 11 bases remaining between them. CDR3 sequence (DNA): TGTGCCAGCAGCCTGGGACTGCTGCAGTTCTTC. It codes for CASSLGLLQFF. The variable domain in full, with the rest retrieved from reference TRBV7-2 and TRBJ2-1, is GAGVSQSPSNKVTEKGKDVELRCDPISGHTALYWYRQSLGQGLEFLIYFQGNSAPDKSGLPSDRFSAERTGGSVSTLTIQRTQQEDSAVYLCASSLGLLQFFGPGTRLTVL.